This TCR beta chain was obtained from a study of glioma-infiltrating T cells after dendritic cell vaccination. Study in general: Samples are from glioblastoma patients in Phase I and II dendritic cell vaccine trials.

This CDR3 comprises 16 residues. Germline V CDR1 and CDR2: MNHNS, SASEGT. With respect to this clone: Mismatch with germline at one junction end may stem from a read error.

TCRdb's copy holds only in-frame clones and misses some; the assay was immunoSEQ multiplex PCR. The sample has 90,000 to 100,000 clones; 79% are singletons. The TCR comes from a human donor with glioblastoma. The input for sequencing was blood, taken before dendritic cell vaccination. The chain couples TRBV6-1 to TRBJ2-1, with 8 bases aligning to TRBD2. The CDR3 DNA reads TGTGCCATCAGTGCATCCGGGACTAGGGCGAAGAATGAGCAGTTCTTC. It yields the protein CAISASGTRAKNEQFF.